What follows are 21 T cell receptor beta chains derived from one specimen sequenced in a study of CD8+CD57+ T cells in acquired aplastic anemia. Researchers used genomic DNA as the template to profile TCR beta VDJ and CDR3. TCRdb re-called the reads through MiXCR, storing one row per CDR3 protein. Here the sample spans some 120,000 distinct CDR3 sequences, 30% to 45% being singletons. Sequencing was done on patients that had shown CD8+CD57+ cell expansion by flow cytometry. What was sequenced was sorted CD4+, CD8+, or CD8+CD57+ T cells (not recorded which) from PBMCs. The origin of the receptors is a human donor with aplastic anemia.

This clonotype was recorded at least ten times. This chain connects TRBV5-1 to TRBJ1-1; 11 bases align to TRBD1. The CDR3 covers 15 residues. With V trimmed by 2 bases and J by 5 bases, 5 bases remained unmatched. Germline V gene data show CDR1 as SGHRS and CDR2 as YFSETQ. The CDR3 spells CASSFGTGGRTEAFF. For the CDR3, the DNA is TGCGCCAGCAGCTTCGGGACAGGGGGAAGGACTGAAGCTTTCTTT.

The sample holds many counts of this clonotype. The gene calls are TRBV7-8 and TRBJ1-1; D unresolved. This CDR3 contains 14 residues. The germline gives CDR1 SGHVS, CDR2 FQNEAQ. The V end lost 4 bases, the J end lost 1 base, and 10 bases lay between the germline ends. CDR3 bases: TGTGCCAGCAGCTACTTGTTAAAGAACACTGAAGCTTTCTTT. It is translated as CASSYLLKNTEAFF.

As DNA, the CDR3 is TGTGCCAGTAGTCCTAACTCGGGCAATCAGCCCCAGCATTTT. Translating gives CASSPNSGNQPQHF. This sequence joins TRBV19 and TRBJ1-5, with D unresolved. Germline CDR1 LNHDA, CDR2 SQIVND (reference sequence). The V end was cut by 5 bases, the J end by 2 bases, with 10 bases between. CDR3 length: 14 amino acids. The entire variable domain, with the rest obtained from reference TRBV19 and TRBJ1-5, is as follows: DGGITQSPKYLFRKEGQNVTLSCEQNLNHDAMYWYRQDPGQGLRLIYYSQIVNDFQKGDIAEGYSVSREKKESFPLTVTSAQKNPTAFYLCASSPNSGNQPQHFGDGTRLSIL.

The sample holds many counts of this clonotype. This CDR3 is CASSPVTSYEQYF. CDR3 in DNA: TGTGCCAGCAGCCCTGTAACCTCCTACGAGCAGTACTTC. This chain joins TRBV6-5 and TRBJ2-7; D gene unclear. The CDR3 loop spans 13 amino acids. The V gene lost 6 bases and the J gene lost 0 bases, with 9 bases spanning the gap. The germline gives CDR1 MNHEY, CDR2 SVGAGI.

The chain uses TRBV20-1 and TRBJ1-1; TRBD1 might be the D (6 bases). CDR3 length: 12 amino acids. V was trimmed by 3 bases and J by 3 bases, leaving 8 bases between them. Germline values: CDR1 DFQATT, CDR2 SNEGSKA (reference sequence). The CDR3, as DNA: TGCAGTGCTAGGACAGGCGACACTGAAGCTTTCTTT. Translation: CSARTGDTEAFF.

This clonotype was seen repeatedly, ten times or more. V is TRBV5-1 and J is TRBJ1-1; 7 bases align to TRBD1. Germline V gene lookup returns CDR1 SGHRS and CDR2 YFSETQ. J was trimmed by 0 bases and V by 3 bases; bases with no gene match: 5. The CDR3 extends over 15 amino acids. The CDR3 loop reads CASSSDRPMNTEAFF. The CDR3 DNA sequence: TGCGCCAGCAGCTCGGACAGGCCCATGAACACTGAAGCTTTCTTT.

This clonotype was counted between two and nine times. The chain combines TRBV4-2 with TRBJ2-1; TRBD2 is a possible D gene (7 bases). The CDR3 has 15 residues. Trimming stripped 8 bases from V and 4 bases from J, with 18 bases between. Germline V CDR1 and CDR2: LGHNA, YNFKEQ. The CDR3 coding sequence is TGTGCCAGCTCTATCGAGGGGGGGGTTTACAATGAGCAGTTCTTC. Translating it yields CASSIEGGVYNEQFF.

This clonotype was counted ten times or more. V and J are TRBV5-8 and TRBJ2-7; 8 nucleotides match TRBD1. The ends lost 4 bases at V and 3 bases at J; junction bases unmatched: 9. Looked up from germline, CDR1 is SGHTS and CDR2 is YDEGEE. The CDR3 sequence is 15 residues long. The CDR3, as DNA: TGTGCCAGCAGCCGATCCGGGACAGGACTCTACGAGCAGTACTTC. Its translation: CASSRSGTGLYEQYF.

Points on this clonotype: A much bigger clone sits one base away, suggesting this may be a read error. CDR3 nucleotides: TGTGCCAGCAGCCTTGGGACCGCAGATCAGCCCCAGCATTTT. Translated, it gives CASSLGTADQPQHF. The rearrangement uses TRBV5-6 and TRBJ1-5, with D tentatively TRBD1 (5 bases). The V end was cut by 4 bases, the J end by 5 bases, with 13 bases between. Per the germline V gene, CDR1 is SGHDT and CDR2 is YYEEEE. The CDR3 is 14 amino acids.

The chain uses TRBV20-1 and TRBJ1-1, with 7 bases lining up with TRBD1. The CDR3 totals 14 residues. Germline V CDR1 and CDR2: DFQATT, SNEGSKA (reference sequence). The V gene end was trimmed by 5 bases and the J gene end by 0 bases; junction bases not matched to a gene: 6. The DNA for the CDR3 is TGCAGTGCTGGGGACAGCGTTTTGAACACTGAAGCTTTCTTT. This gives the protein CSAGDSVLNTEAFF.

This clonotype was picked up many times. The chain is built from TRBV20-1 and TRBJ2-5; D might be TRBD2 (5 bases). The CDR3 contains 13 residues. V lost 3 bases, J lost 1 base, and 9 bases lay in between. Germline-derived CDR1 and CDR2 are DFQATT and SNEGSKA (reference sequence). CDR3 sequence reads: CSASGGFQETQYF. CDR3 DNA sequence: TGCAGTGCTAGTGGAGGATTCCAAGAGACCCAGTACTTC.

This clonotype was recorded once. This may arise from a read error, as a much more abundant clone is one base away. The chain carries TRBV5-8 and TRBJ1-1; TRBD1 might be the D (5 bases). V was trimmed by 3 bases and J by 5 bases, leaving 14 bases between them. The germline V gene encodes CDR1 SGHTS and CDR2 YDEGEE. CDR3 size: 14 residues. CDR3 DNA sequence: TGTGCCAGCAGCTACCGGGACGGGGCGACTGAAGCTTTCTTT. Translated, it gives CASSYRDGATEAFF.

The V call is TRBV25-1, the J call TRBJ1-1; perhaps TRBD1 as D (5 bases). The germline V and J ends were trimmed by 4 bases and 0 bases, with 15 bases remaining between them. The CDR3 contains 16 residues. Germline lookup yields CDR1 MGHDK and CDR2 SYGVNS. This chain's CDR3 is CASSGGLTRVNTEAFF. CDR3 bases: TGTGCCAGCAGTGGGGGGTTGACACGGGTGAACACTGAAGCTTTCTTT.

In regard to this clonotype: A clone one base away is much larger, so this may be a read error. J is TRBJ1-5 and V is TRBV6-2 or TRBV6-3; D is perhaps TRBD1 (6 bases). This CDR3 has 15 amino acids. The germline V gene has CDR1 MNHEY and CDR2 SVGEGT. CDR3 nucleotides: TGTGCCCGCAGTTACTTCGGGGGCGGCAATCAGCCCCAGCATTTT. This gives the protein CARSYFGGGNQPQHF.

This clonotype came up once. The chain carries TRBV19 and TRBJ1-1; D gene ambiguous. The CDR3 runs 14 residues. The germline V gene encodes CDR1 LNHDA and CDR2 SQIVND (reference sequence). The V and J ends lost 5 bases and 2 bases respectively, with 12 bases between them. For the CDR3, the DNA is TGTGCCAGTAGTCTGTCTCGACACAACACTGAAGCTTTCTTT. This sequence encodes CASSLSRHNTEAFF.

The genes are TRBV14 and TRBJ2-3, with TRBD2 matching 13 bases. This CDR3 is 15 amino acids long. V trimming: 2 bases; J trimming: 4 bases; junction bases outside the gene matches: 0. Germline CDR1 and CDR2: SGHDN and FVKESK. CDR3 bases: TGTGCCAGCAGCCAAACTAGCGGGGGGGCAGATACGCAGTATTTT. Translated: CASSQTSGGADTQYF.

This clonotype was detected a few times. Being one base from a much bigger clone, this may be a read error. The gene calls are TRBV5-4 and TRBJ1-2; possibly TRBD1 for D (5 bases). The germline V gene encodes CDR1 SGHNT and CDR2 YYREEE (reference sequence). V lost 3 bases and J lost 7, with 25 bases in between. The CDR3 consists of 17 residues. The CDR3 coding sequence is TGTGCCAGCAGCTCGCGAATCGACAGTTCGGGGTCAGGTGGCTACACCTTC. Translating it yields CASSSRIDSSGSGGYTF. Variable domain in full (rest from reference TRBV5-4 and TRBJ1-2): ETGVTQSPTHLIKTRGQQVTLRCSSQSGHNTVSWYQQALGQGPQFIFQYYREEENGRGNFPPRFSGLQFPNYSSELNVNALELDDSALYLCASSSRIDSSGSGGYTFGSGTRLTVV.

This clonotype has only one observation. The V gene is TRBV20-1, the J gene TRBJ1-1; D remains unclear. CDR3 length equals 10 residues. The V end was cut by 3 bases, the J end by 10 bases, with 9 bases between. Looked up from germline, CDR1 is DFQATT and CDR2 is SNEGSKA (reference sequence). CDR3 sequence reads: CSASRHLAFF. CDR3 DNA sequence: TGCAGTGCTAGTCGGCATTTAGCTTTCTTT.

In regard to this clonotype: One end of the junction varies from germline; a read error may be responsible. The chain joins TRBV19 to TRBJ2-3, with D perhaps matching TRBD1 (5 bases). Germline loops: CDR1 LNHDA, CDR2 SQIVND (reference sequence). This CDR3 region has 15 residues. CDR3 protein: CASSIDRVRTGTQYF. The CDR3 DNA is TGTGCCAGTAGTATTGACCGGGTAAGAACAGGTACGCAGTATTTT. Drawing the rest from reference TRBV19 and TRBJ2-3, the complete variable domain is DGGITQSPKYLFRKEGQNVTLSCEQNLNHDAMYWYRQDPGQGLRLIYYSQIVNDFQKGDIAEGYSVSREKKESFPLTVTSAQKNPTAFYLCASSIDRVRTGTQYFGPGTRLTVL.

The chain's CDR3 is CASSDTEGKREDTDTQYF. The CDR3, as DNA: TGCGCCAGCAGTGACACTGAGGGTAAGCGGGAAGACACAGATACGCAGTATTTT. The chain has TRBV10-1 and TRBJ2-3; 7 bases map to TRBD2. Germline trimming cut 3 bases from V and 2 bases from J; bases unmatched to any gene: 14. Germline V lookup: CDR1 WNHNN, CDR2 SYGVQD (reference sequence). The CDR3 is 18 residues long.

On this clonotype: One junction end disagrees with the germline gene, perhaps due to a read error. The chain joins TRBV6-2 or TRBV6-3 to TRBJ2-7; the D gene is possibly TRBD2 (6 bases). The CDR3 spans 15 residues. CDR1 and CDR2 from the germline V gene are MNHEY and SVGEGT. CDR3 protein: CASNSQRAGSCEQYF. CDR3 sequence (DNA): TGTGCCAGCAACTCTCAGCGGGCAGGATCCTGCGAGCAGTACTTC.